The 24 T cell receptor beta chains in this list originate from one sample, sequenced in a study of blood T cell repertoires in COVID-19. Using immunoSEQ multiplex PCR, the repertoire was profiled, and TCRdb retains in-frame clones only, with some absent. The sample contains 110,000 to 150,000 clones, 85% to 90% of which appear only once. The sequencing input was peripheral blood. The receptors derive from a human donor in a cohort sampled during active COVID-19.

The chain couples TRBV5-1 to TRBJ2-7; 11 nucleotides agree with TRBD2. Trimming at V came to 0 bases and at J to 4 bases, leaving 9 bases not matched to a gene. The CDR3 extends over 17 amino acids. The germline V gene encodes CDR1 SGHRS and CDR2 YFSETQ. The CDR3, as DNA: TGCGCCAGCAGCTTGGATGGTAGCGGGAGGGGAAAATACGAGCAGTACTTC. Protein product: CASSLDGSGRGKYEQYF.

This clone was seen just once. J is TRBJ2-7 and V is TRBV6-5; D not certain. CDR1 MNHEY and CDR2 SVGAGI come from the germline V gene. The germline V and J ends were trimmed by 5 bases and 4 bases, with 6 bases remaining between them. The CDR3 contains 11 residues. CDR3 sequence reads: CASSPFYEQYF. The CDR3 DNA reads as TGTGCCAGCAGTCCTTTTTACGAGCAGTACTTC.

For the CDR3, the DNA is TGTGCCAGCAGGACTATCAATGAGCAGTTCTTC. The encoded protein is CASRTINEQFF. The V gene is TRBV28, the J gene TRBJ2-1; tentative D call: TRBD2 (5 bases). V was trimmed by 6 bases and J by 6 bases, leaving 6 bases between them. The CDR3 has 11 residues. From germline, CDR1 is MDHEN and CDR2 SYDVKM.

The gene calls are TRBV11-2 and TRBJ2-1; possibly TRBD1 for D (6 bases). The length of the CDR3 is 14 residues. V was cut by 1 base and J by 14 bases, with 18 bases left in between. The V gene's germline CDR1 is SGHAT and CDR2 FQNNGV. CDR3 sequence: CASSLGGRTRREFF. The CDR3, as DNA: TGTGCCAGCAGCTTAGGGGGGCGAACACGTAGGGAGTTCTTC.

The V and J genes are TRBV11-2 and TRBJ2-7, with D possibly being TRBD2 (5 bases). The CDR3 is 15 amino acids. Germline-derived CDR1 and CDR2 are SGHAT and FQNNGV. V shed 5 bases and J shed 4 bases, with 18 bases lying between them. The CDR3 is CASSILGGRLYEQYF. CDR3 nucleotides: TGTGCCAGCAGCATCCTCGGCGGGCGGTTATACGAGCAGTACTTC.

About this clone itself: A junction boundary mismatches the germline segment, possibly from a read error. V is TRBV5-1 and J is TRBJ2-5, with 16 bases lining up with TRBD2. The CDR3 is 16 residues long. Germline CDR1 reads SGHRS; CDR2 reads YFSETQ. The CDR3 nucleotides read TGCGCCAGCAGTTTGGGACTAGCGGGGGGGCTGGAGACCCAGTACTTC. It yields the protein CASSLGLAGGLETQYF.

V and J are TRBV19 and TRBJ1-4; the match to TRBD1 covers 7 bases. Per the germline V gene, CDR1 is LNHDA and CDR2 is SQIVND (reference sequence). The CDR3 sequence is 15 residues long. Trimming at V came to 4 bases and at J to 0 bases, leaving 2 bases not matched to a gene. CDR3 DNA: TGTGCCAGTAGTACAACAGGGGCAACTAATGAAAAACTGTTTTTT. Its translation is CASSTTGATNEKLFF. Filled out from reference TRBV19 and TRBJ1-4, the complete variable domain reads DGGITQSPKYLFRKEGQNVTLSCEQNLNHDAMYWYRQDPGQGLRLIYYSQIVNDFQKGDIAEGYSVSREKKESFPLTVTSAQKNPTAFYLCASSTTGATNEKLFFGSGTQLSVL.

The chain joins TRBV11-2 to TRBJ2-2, with TRBD1 matching over 9 bases. V dropped 4 bases and J dropped 5; count of bases not matched to a gene: 8. This CDR3 has 16 residues. Germline V gives CDR1 SGHAT, CDR2 FQNNGV. The CDR3 DNA is TGTGCCAGCAGCTCGGGACGGGACAGGGTAACCGGGGAGCTGTTTTTT. Its protein is CASSSGRDRVTGELFF.

This sequence joins TRBV28 and TRBJ2-5, with D uncertain. There are 13 residues in the CDR3. Trimming stripped 3 bases from V and 3 bases from J, with 8 bases between. Germline V lookup: CDR1 MDHEN, CDR2 SYDVKM. CDR3 coding DNA: TGTGCCAGCAGTTTTAATGAGGAAGAGACCCAGTACTTC. Residues: CASSFNEEETQYF.

The chain joins TRBV18 to TRBJ1-6, with 10 bases fitting TRBD1. Germline values: CDR1 KGHSH, CDR2 LQKENI. V shed 1 base and J 6 bases; nucleotides not matched to a gene: 9. CDR3 length: 18 residues. The CDR3: CASSPRRQGAEGNSPLHF. The DNA of the CDR3 is TGTGCCAGCTCACCACGTCGACAGGGGGCAGAGGGTAATTCACCCCTCCACTTT.

V usage is TRBV6-7 and J usage is TRBJ2-5; D remains ambiguous. TRBV6-7 is annotated as an ORF whose role is uncertain. The V and J ends lost 2 bases and 7 bases respectively, with 11 bases between them. CDR3 length: 13 residues. The CDR3: CASSYGHTLTQYF. CDR3 DNA sequence: TGTGCCAGCAGTTACGGGCATACGTTGACCCAGTACTTC.

The gene calls are TRBV4-1 and TRBJ2-3, with D perhaps TRBD2 (6 bases). Trimming stripped 3 bases from V and 1 base from J, with 8 bases between. The CDR3 spans 14 residues. CDR1 and CDR2 from the germline V gene are MGHRA and YSYEKL. The CDR3 loop is CASSHGGGTDTQYF. The CDR3 coding sequence is TGCGCCAGCAGCCACGGCGGGGGCACAGATACGCAGTATTTT.

Only one count was recorded for this clone. This chain links TRBV27 with TRBJ1-6; tentative D call: TRBD1 (6 bases). The CDR3 is 14 residues long. The V and J ends lost 5 bases and 8 bases respectively, with 13 bases between them. Germline V gene data show CDR1 as MNHEY and CDR2 as SMNVEV (reference sequence). The DNA for the CDR3 is TGTGCCAGCAGTCTGGGACATTCGGATTCACCCCTCCACTTT. It codes for CASSLGHSDSPLHF.

Many counts were recorded for this clone. The V call is TRBV5-1, the J call TRBJ1-2; TRBD1 might be the D (6 bases). The V end was cut by 0 bases, the J end by 8 bases, with 14 bases between. The CDR3 spans 14 residues. CDR1 is SGHRS and CDR2 is YFSETQ in the germline V gene. CDR3 bases: TGCGCCAGCAGCTTGGCCGAAGGGGGAGGGGGCTACACCTTC. The encoded protein is CASSLAEGGGGYTF.

V usage is TRBV7-2 and J usage is TRBJ2-7; 9 nucleotides align to TRBD2. After removal of 1 base from V and 7 bases from J, the junction contained 8 bases not matched to a gene. The CDR3 totals 15 residues. In germline, CDR1 is SGHTA, CDR2 FQGNSA. The CDR3 bases are TGTGCCAGCAGCTTAGGAGGTAGCGGGAGTGGTGAGCAGTACTTC. This sequence encodes CASSLGGSGSGEQYF. Full variable domain (remainder filled in from reference TRBV7-2 and TRBJ2-7): GAGVSQSPSNKVTEKGKDVELRCDPISGHTALYWYRQSLGQGLEFLIYFQGNSAPDKSGLPSDRFSAERTGGSVSTLTIQRTQQEDSAVYLCASSLGGSGSGEQYFGPGTRLTVT.

The chain is built from TRBV7-9 and TRBJ2-3, with 11 bases aligning to TRBD2. The CDR3 consists of 16 residues. Germline loops: CDR1 SEHNR, CDR2 FQNEAQ (reference sequence). V dropped 5 bases and J dropped 2; count of bases not matched to a gene: 6. Here the CDR3 reads CASSRRLAGSTDTQYF. CDR3 sequence (DNA): TGTGCCAGCAGCCGTCGACTAGCGGGATCCACAGATACGCAGTATTTT.

This chain uses TRBV27 with TRBJ2-7; 8 nucleotides line up with TRBD2. The V and J ends lost 2 bases and 3 bases, in that order; junction bases with no gene match: 0. From germline, CDR1 is MNHEY and CDR2 SMNVEV (reference sequence). This CDR3 spans 13 amino acids. DNA of the CDR3: TGTGCCAGCAGTTTACTAGCGGGCTACGAGCAGTACTTC. Its translation is CASSLLAGYEQYF.

This clone showed up just once. The V call is TRBV2, the J call TRBJ2-3; 12 bases agree with TRBD2. The germline gives CDR1 SNHLY, CDR2 FYNNEI. The length of the CDR3 is 16 residues. Trimming removed 5 bases from V and 2 bases from J; junction bases left unmatched: 5. CDR3 residues: CASSRGLAGFTDTQYF. In DNA, the CDR3 is TGTGCCAGCAGTCGCGGACTAGCGGGATTCACAGATACGCAGTATTTT.

This clone was detected only once. The rearrangement uses TRBV2 and TRBJ1-4; D might be TRBD1 (6 bases). The germline CDR1 and CDR2 sequences are SNHLY and FYNNEI. Trimming took 8 bases from V and 11 from J, leaving 21 bases between them. The CDR3 is made up of 14 amino acids. This CDR3 is CASRVPGAELKLFF. CDR3 sequence (DNA): TGTGCCAGCCGTGTTCCAGGGGCCGAGCTGAAACTGTTTTTT.

The rearrangement links TRBV28 to TRBJ1-6, with TRBD1 identical over 8 bases. With 8 bases clipped from V and 10 bases from J, the junction kept 16 bases outside the gene matches. The CDR3 runs to 16 residues. Germline CDR1 MDHEN, CDR2 SYDVKM. CDR3 residues: CASGSSGQARKSPLHF. DNA for the CDR3: TGTGCCAGCGGATCCTCGGGACAGGCGAGGAAATCACCCCTCCACTTT.

This sequence joins TRBV7-8 and TRBJ2-7; 9 bases match TRBD2. Germline V gives CDR1 SGHVS, CDR2 FQNEAQ. The CDR3 extends over 15 amino acids. V trimming: 1 base; J trimming: 2 bases; junction bases outside the gene matches: 3. CDR3: CASSLGLAGPYEQYF. CDR3 nucleotides: TGTGCCAGCAGCTTAGGCCTAGCGGGACCCTACGAGCAGTACTTC.

J is TRBJ2-1 and V is TRBV7-3; maybe TRBD2 (5 bases). Per the germline V gene, CDR1 is SGHTA and CDR2 is FQGTGA. This CDR3 spans 19 amino acids. Trimming took 0 bases from V and 4 from J, leaving 22 bases between them. The CDR3 sequence is CASSLTVLGGADRYNEQFF. Written as DNA, the CDR3 is TGTGCCAGCAGCTTAACGGTGTTAGGCGGAGCGGACCGATACAATGAGCAGTTCTTC. Complete variable domain (other parts from reference TRBV7-3 and TRBJ2-1): GAGVSQTPSNKVTEKGKYVELRCDPISGHTALYWYRQSLGQGPEFLIYFQGTGAADDSGLPNDRFFAVRPEGSVSTLKIQRTERGDSAVYLCASSLTVLGGADRYNEQFFGPGTRLTVL.

The chain uses TRBV15 and TRBJ2-3; D may be TRBD2 (7 bases). V was cut by 0 bases and J by 8 bases, with 9 bases left in between. Germline assignment: CDR1 LNHNV and CDR2 YYDKDF (reference sequence). The CDR3 totals 13 residues. CDR3 coding DNA: TGTGCCACCAGCAGAGAGGGAGGGGGTACGCAGTATTTT. Encoded protein: CATSREGGGTQYF.

The J gene is TRBJ2-3, the V gene TRBV4-2; 8 bases align to TRBD2. CDR1 and CDR2 (germline): LGHNA, YNFKEQ. V lost 4 bases, J lost 3 bases, and 12 bases stayed unmatched. The CDR3 length is 17 residues. The CDR3 DNA is TGTGCCAGCAGCCTCCCCTCAACGGGGGGGCAGACAGATACGCAGTATTTT. Amino acids: CASSLPSTGGQTDTQYF.